A selection of T cell receptor beta chains follows, all from one sample in a study of blood T cell repertoires in COVID-19. Libraries were prepared by immunoSEQ multiplex PCR; TCRdb keeps only in-frame clonotypes and omits some of them. Of approximately 90,000 clones listed, about 85% are singletons. Sequencing was done on a sample of peripheral blood. The source of these receptors is a human donor in a cohort sampled during active COVID-19. Each CDR3 is given with its conserved first and last residue. The order of the fields is D gene, clone size, V gene, CDR3 protein. D genes are given only for firm matches. Some rows mark clone size as missing; the rest say once, few, many or name a class of expanded clone.

d_call: -; clone_size: -; v_call: TRBV5-4; cdr3_aa: CASSLARGRGNEQFF
d_call: TRBD2; clone_size: -; v_call: TRBV27; cdr3_aa: CASSPQTSGMRNEQFF
d_call: TRBD2; clone_size: -; v_call: TRBV15; cdr3_aa: CATSRGGLAGGRNEQFF
d_call: TRBD2; clone_size: -; v_call: TRBV28; cdr3_aa: CASSFGLAGAGTDTQYF
d_call: -; clone_size: -; v_call: TRBV4-1; cdr3_aa: CASSQDTRGSNQPQHF
d_call: -; clone_size: few; v_call: TRBV6-5; cdr3_aa: CATRGTNRYEQYF
d_call: TRBD1; clone_size: few; v_call: TRBV5-6; cdr3_aa: CASSLQGAPGYTF
d_call: -; clone_size: -; v_call: TRBV19; cdr3_aa: CASTSTGIALESNQPQHF
d_call: TRBD1; clone_size: -; v_call: TRBV6-4; cdr3_aa: CASSEQPGQSYGYTF
d_call: TRBD1; clone_size: -; v_call: TRBV11-3; cdr3_aa: CASRKGTAENEQFF
d_call: -; clone_size: -; v_call: TRBV20-1; cdr3_aa: CSASYPGVNTEAFF
d_call: -; clone_size: -; v_call: TRBV14; cdr3_aa: CASSQVYYNEQFF
d_call: TRBD2; clone_size: -; v_call: TRBV3-1/TRBV3-2; cdr3_aa: CASSQGGTSGSWFQETQYF
d_call: TRBD2; clone_size: -; v_call: TRBV13; cdr3_aa: CASSSRTSGRGAYEQYF
d_call: TRBD1; clone_size: -; v_call: TRBV28; cdr3_aa: CASSFFSYPDRERTEAFF
d_call: -; clone_size: -; v_call: TRBV4-3; cdr3_aa: CASSQEDWSYEQYF
d_call: -; clone_size: -; v_call: TRBV11-2; cdr3_aa: CASSPRAEQIGNEQFF
d_call: TRBD2; clone_size: -; v_call: TRBV7-2; cdr3_aa: CASSIPGTSGRDNEQFF
d_call: TRBD1; clone_size: -; v_call: TRBV7-9; cdr3_aa: CASSEDRGLYNEQFF
d_call: TRBD1; clone_size: -; v_call: TRBV7-2; cdr3_aa: CASSLVGTGTYEQYF
d_call: -; clone_size: -; v_call: TRBV4-1; cdr3_aa: CASSQGPPDGSQPQHF
d_call: TRBD2; clone_size: -; v_call: TRBV3-1/TRBV3-2; cdr3_aa: CASSQTSGRANEQFF
d_call: TRBD1; clone_size: once; v_call: TRBV4-1; cdr3_aa: CASSQESGQGVPYEQYF